The next 22 T cell receptor beta chains were all read from a single sample in a study of graft-versus-host responses after intestinal transplantation. TCRdb's table, derived via immunoSEQ multiplex PCR, lists solely in-frame clones and lacks some. This table has 95,000 to 100,000 clones, roughly 82% appearing once. The sample in question was PBMCs, obtained 255 days after intestinal transplant. The receptor source for this set is a human patient who received an intestinal transplant, so some T cells may come from the graft donor.

The chain combines TRBV28 with TRBJ2-7; D gene uncertain. This CDR3 region has 14 residues. Germline CDR1 is MDHEN and CDR2 is SYDVKM. V lost 8 bases and J lost 5, with 19 bases in between. CDR3 protein: CASLSLAGRNEQYF. CDR3 bases: TGTGCCAGCTTGTCCTTGGCAGGAAGAAACGAGCAGTACTTC.

This chain connects TRBV28 to TRBJ1-3; 8 bases are shared with TRBD1. Germline V gives CDR1 MDHEN, CDR2 SYDVKM. The CDR3 sequence is 15 residues long. With V trimmed by 4 bases and J by 6 bases, 8 bases remained unmatched. CDR3 sequence: CASSSGTGLSNTIYF. In DNA, the CDR3 is TGTGCCAGCAGTTCCGGGACAGGCCTTTCAAACACCATATATTTT.

This chain joins TRBV5-1 and TRBJ2-2; 8 bases match TRBD2. V lost 5 bases to trimming and J lost 4 bases; unmatched junction nucleotides: 7. The germline V gene has CDR1 SGHRS and CDR2 YFSETQ. This CDR3 contains 15 residues. In DNA form, the CDR3 reads TGCGCCAGCAGGGAGACTAGCGTTCTCACCGGGGAGCTGTTTTTT. Amino acids: CASRETSVLTGELFF. Full variable domain (outside the CDR3, taken from reference TRBV5-1 and TRBJ2-2): KAGVTQTPRYLIKTRGQQVTLSCSPISGHRSVSWYQQTPGQGLQFLFEYFSETQRNKGNFPGRFSGRQFSNSRSEMNVSTLELGDSALYLCASRETSVLTGELFFGEGSRLTVL.

The CDR3 sequence is CASSLERGGYNEQFF. For the CDR3, the DNA is TGTGCCAGCAGTTTAGAGCGGGGGGGTTACAATGAGCAGTTCTTC. The rearrangement joins TRBV27 to TRBJ2-1; 10 nucleotides line up with TRBD2. The J segment lost 4 bases and the V segment lost 2 bases, leaving 2 bases of the junction unmatched. CDR3 length: 15 amino acids. The V gene's germline CDR1 is MNHEY and CDR2 SMNVEV (reference sequence).

V gene TRBV9 combines with J gene TRBJ2-2, with TRBD1 matching 9 bases. Germline V gives CDR1 SGDLS, CDR2 YYNGEE. The trim removed 4 bases at V and 5 bases at J, leaving 6 bases unmatched. The CDR3 extends over 15 amino acids. The CDR3 region is CASSTGQGGTGELFF. CDR3 DNA: TGTGCCAGCAGCACGGGACAGGGAGGGACCGGGGAGCTGTTTTTT.

In its sample, this clone was seen a few times. One end of the junction fails to match germline, which may point to a read error. This chain connects TRBV19 to TRBJ2-6; 7 bases match TRBD2. Per germline, CDR1 LNHDA and CDR2 SQIVND (reference sequence). The CDR3 contains 18 residues. The CDR3 nucleotides are TGTGCCAGTAGTCTAGCGGAGACAAATCACAAGTCGGGCCAACGTCCTGACTTC. This translates into CASSLAETNHKSGQRPDF.

CDR3 region: CASTDWRGWTGELFF. For the CDR3, the DNA is TGTGCCAGCACCGATTGGAGGGGTTGGACCGGGGAGCTGTTTTTT. V and J are TRBV6-6 and TRBJ2-2; a possible D gene is TRBD2 (6 bases). Germline CDR1 and CDR2: MNHNY and SVGAGI (reference sequence). The CDR3 is 15 residues long. V lost 7 bases, J lost 5 bases, and 17 bases lay in between.

This clone was detected only once. The sample has other DNA sequences that encode this CDR3 too. The chain uses TRBV6-4 and TRBJ2-1; 10 bases are shared with TRBD2. The CDR3 is made up of 14 amino acids. V dropped 4 bases and J dropped 7; count of bases not matched to a gene: 4. Germline CDR1 reads MRHNA; CDR2 reads SNTAGT. The CDR3 is CASSGLAGGNEQFF. The CDR3 DNA sequence: TGTGCCAGCAGTGGACTAGCGGGTGGGAATGAGCAGTTCTTC.

The chain recombines TRBV4-1 with TRBJ2-5, with 8 bases lining up with TRBD2. Germline values: CDR1 MGHRA, CDR2 YSYEKL. Germline trimming cut 0 bases from V and 5 bases from J; bases unmatched to any gene: 14. This CDR3 has 18 amino acids. As DNA, the CDR3 is TGCGCCAGCAGCCAAGAAGGAGCCGGGAGGGGGTTTGGGGAGACCCAGTACTTC. Translating it yields CASSQEGAGRGFGETQYF.

The chain couples TRBV6-5 to TRBJ2-1; TRBD2 matches 9 bases. The length of the CDR3 is 16 residues. Unmatched junction bases numbered 8, after V lost 0 bases and J lost 8 bases. Germline V CDR1 and CDR2: MNHEY, SVGAGI. The CDR3 DNA sequence: TGTGCCAGCAGTTACTCGATTAGCGGGAGTATAGATGAGCAGTTCTTC. It specifies CASSYSISGSIDEQFF.

This chain links TRBV28 with TRBJ2-7, with TRBD2 matching 11 bases. CDR3 length equals 14 residues. Germline values: CDR1 MDHEN, CDR2 SYDVKM. With 7 bases clipped from V and 3 bases from J, the junction kept 5 bases outside the gene matches. The CDR3 DNA sequence: TGTGCCAGCACCGGGACTAGCGGATTCTACGAGCAGTACGTC. It encodes CASTGTSGFYEQYV.

This clone was detected a few times. The gene calls are TRBV6-1 and TRBJ2-2; tentatively, D is TRBD1 or TRBD2 (5 bases each). Germline V lookup: CDR1 MNHNS, CDR2 SASEGT. With 7 bases removed from V and 5 bases from J, the gap between germline ends came to 17 bases. The CDR3 is 15 residues long. CDR3 nucleotides: TGTGCCAGCATTTGGGGGACCGTCGAAACCGGGGAGCTGTTTTTT. Translation gives CASIWGTVETGELFF.

The rearrangement links TRBV5-1 to TRBJ1-2; TRBD1 matches 8 bases. The V segment lost 6 bases and the J segment 2 bases; nucleotides outside the gene matches: 3. Germline V gene sequence: CDR1 SGHRS, CDR2 YFSETQ. The CDR3 spans 13 residues. CDR3: CASTRDRNYGYTF. In DNA, the CDR3 is TGCGCCAGCACAAGGGACAGGAACTATGGCTACACCTTC.

Only a few counts were recorded for this clone. The chain combines TRBV7-9 with TRBJ2-1; 7 nucleotides agree with TRBD1. The CDR3 has 14 residues. Unmatched junction bases numbered 4, after V lost 5 bases and J lost 3 bases. Germline V gene sequence: CDR1 SEHNR, CDR2 FQNEAQ (reference sequence). The CDR3 nucleotides read TGTGCCAGCAGCCCCCCAGGGGGCTACAATGAGCAGTTCTTC. Amino acids: CASSPPGGYNEQFF.

The sample holds one count of this clone. The chain carries TRBV7-3 and TRBJ2-1, with 7 nucleotides matching TRBD2. Per the germline V gene, CDR1 is SGHTA and CDR2 is FQGTGA. The CDR3 spans 14 residues. The junction had 6 bases not matched to a gene; V was cut back by 0 bases and J by 10 bases. DNA for the CDR3: TGTGCCAGCAGCTTAACCGGGACTACACGAGAGCAGTTCTTC. Its protein is CASSLTGTTREQFF.

The chain is built from TRBV4-1 and TRBJ2-4; D call uncertain. V lost 0 bases to trimming and J lost 1 base, with 10 bases between them. CDR3 length: 16 amino acids. Per the germline V gene, CDR1 is MGHRA and CDR2 is YSYEKL. The CDR3 DNA follows: TGCGCCAGCAGCCAAGAGGTGGTGGGGGCCAAAAACATTCAGTACTTC. This gives the protein CASSQEVVGAKNIQYF.

The chain employs TRBV28 and TRBJ2-1; TRBD1 agrees at 8 bases. From germline, CDR1 is MDHEN and CDR2 SYDVKM. The CDR3 totals 13 residues. The V and J ends lost 6 bases and 7 bases, in that order; junction bases with no gene match: 5. CDR3 amino acids: CASRLTGDNEQFF. CDR3 bases: TGTGCCAGCAGGTTGACAGGGGATAATGAGCAGTTCTTC.

The chain employs TRBV25-1 and TRBJ2-1; D ambiguous. The CDR3 spans 13 residues. The germline gives CDR1 MGHDK, CDR2 SYGVNS. The V gene lost 3 bases and the J gene lost 6 bases, with 9 bases spanning the gap. In DNA form, the CDR3 reads TGTGCCAGCAGTGATTCCGTCCTCAATGAGCAGTTCTTC. It encodes CASSDSVLNEQFF. Supplemented by reference TRBV25-1 and TRBJ2-1, the full variable domain reads EADIYQTPRYLVIGTGKKITLECSQTMGHDKMYWYQQDPGMELHLIHYSYGVNSTEKGDLSSESTVSRIRTEHFPLTLESARPSHTSQYLCASSDSVLNEQFFGPGTRLTVL.

This clone showed up just a few times. The rearrangement links TRBV6-5 to TRBJ2-7; D may match TRBD1 or TRBD2 (6 bases each). V lost 5 bases and J lost 0, with 11 bases in between. This CDR3 is built from 14 residues. The V gene's germline CDR1 is MNHEY and CDR2 SVGAGI. The CDR3 sequence is CASSRGTVSYEQYF. Written as DNA, the CDR3 is TGTGCCAGCAGTAGGGGGACTGTCTCCTACGAGCAGTACTTC.

The chain has TRBV6-6 and TRBJ1-5; the D gene is possibly TRBD1 (5 bases). The CDR3 extends over 15 amino acids. Germline-derived CDR1 and CDR2 are MNHNY and SVGAGI (reference sequence). V was clipped by 0 bases and J by 9 bases, with 15 bases between them. CDR3 sequence: CASSYSIGTAGPQHF. CDR3 nucleotides: TGTGCCAGCAGTTACTCGATAGGGACGGCCGGGCCCCAGCATTTT.

The chain employs TRBV2 and TRBJ1-1; maybe TRBD1 (5 bases). The germline V gene encodes CDR1 SNHLY and CDR2 FYNNEI. CDR3 length: 15 amino acids. Trimming pared 3 bases from V and 6 bases from J, leaving 17 bases between. The CDR3, as DNA: TGTGCCAGCAGTGATGGGAAGGGGAGGATTTCTGAAGCTTTCTTT. Amino acids: CASSDGKGRISEAFF.

V and J are TRBV27 and TRBJ1-5; the D is unclear. V lost 3 bases and J lost 7, with 10 bases in between. In germline, CDR1 is MNHEY, CDR2 SMNVEV (reference sequence). The length of the CDR3 is 13 residues. Written as DNA, the CDR3 is TGTGCCAGCAGTTTCCTAGAAGGGCAGCCCCAGCATTTT. Its translation is CASSFLEGQPQHF.